This T cell receptor beta chain originates from a study of Ad26.COV2.S vaccination and SARS-CoV-2 variants. Study overall: A participant enrolled in the COV1001 Ad26.COV2.S trial arm provided the sample. Intramuscular Ad26.COV2.S doses were given once or twice, 56 days apart. Findings and limits, study-wide: Those who received vaccine or placebo ended up with similar non-spike TCR breadth.

V lost 6 bases and J 8 bases, leaving 11 bases between the germline ends. This CDR3 region has 12 residues. CDR1 and CDR2 (germline): MNHEY, SVGAGI. The repertoire was sequenced with immunoSEQ multiplex PCR; TCRdb's copy has only in-frame clones and lacks some. The sample consists of about 350,000 clones, about 85% of them appearing once. A word on this clone: Its target is not known.

Treatment indicated: some 19 received Ad26.COV2.S at low or high dose, single or two shots; roughly five received placebo; per-sample allocation not given. Sample collection was performed on day 63 after the first vaccine or placebo injection. V and J are TRBV6-5 and TRBJ2-4; tentative D call: TRBD1 (6 bases). This specimen was peripheral blood, taken in a trial of Ad26.COV2.S vaccine versus placebo. This receptor was taken from a person aged 18 to 59 who received the Ad26.COV2.S COVID-19 vaccine or a placebo. CDR3 sequence reads: CASSSDRHIQYF. DNA for the CDR3: TGTGCCAGCAGCAGCGACAGGCACATTCAGTACTTC.